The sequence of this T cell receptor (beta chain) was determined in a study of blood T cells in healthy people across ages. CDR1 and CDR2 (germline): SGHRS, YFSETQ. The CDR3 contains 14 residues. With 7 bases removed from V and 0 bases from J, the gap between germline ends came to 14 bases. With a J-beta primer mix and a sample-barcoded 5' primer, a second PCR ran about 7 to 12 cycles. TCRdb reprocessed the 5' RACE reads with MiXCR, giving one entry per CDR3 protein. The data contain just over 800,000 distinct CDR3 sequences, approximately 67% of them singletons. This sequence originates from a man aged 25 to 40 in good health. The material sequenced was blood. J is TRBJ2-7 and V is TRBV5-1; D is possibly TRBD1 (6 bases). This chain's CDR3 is CASAQGQFSYEQYF. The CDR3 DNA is TGCGCCAGCGCCCAAGGACAGTTCTCCTACGAGCAGTACTTC.